The 27 T cell receptor beta chains below all came from one sample that was sequenced in a study of graft-versus-host responses after intestinal transplantation. TCRdb keeps only in-frame clones here, not all; method: immunoSEQ multiplex PCR. The sample lists 45,000 or so clones; 90% to 95% were seen once. Sample: PBMCs, taken 524 days after transplant. The receptors stem from a human patient who received an intestinal transplant, so some T cells may come from the graft donor.

The chain joins TRBV30 to TRBJ2-7; D is undetermined. V was trimmed by 4 bases and J by 0 bases, leaving 7 bases between them. From germline, CDR1 is GTSNPN and CDR2 SVGIG (reference sequence). The CDR3 loop spans 12 amino acids. CDR3 region: CAWKGSSYEQYF. CDR3 DNA: TGTGCCTGGAAAGGCAGCTCCTACGAGCAGTACTTC.

This clone has just a few counts. The J gene is TRBJ1-1, the V gene TRBV25-1; tentative D call: TRBD1 (6 bases). Germline V gives CDR1 MGHDK, CDR2 SYGVNS. Between the trimmed V and J ends, which lost 8 bases and 1 base, there was a span of 11 bases. CDR3 size: 13 residues. The DNA of the CDR3 is TGTGCCAGCGCCCCGACAGGGAACACTGAAGCTTTCTTT. It yields the protein CASAPTGNTEAFF.

This chain connects TRBV15 to TRBJ1-1, with unresolved D. Germline V CDR1 and CDR2: LNHNV, YYDKDF (reference sequence). V dropped 5 bases and J dropped 0 bases, with 16 bases sitting between them. CDR3 size: 16 residues. The CDR3 DNA reads TGTGCCACCAGCGCCCCAGGAGCAGTAGTGAACACTGAAGCTTTCTTT. It is translated as CATSAPGAVVNTEAFF.

This chain links TRBV5-1 with TRBJ2-6; TRBD2 might be the D (5 bases). V was cut by 0 bases and J by 3 bases, with 7 bases left in between. The CDR3 has 15 residues. Germline CDR1 is SGHRS and CDR2 is YFSETQ. The CDR3 here is CASSLDEGGANVLTF. The CDR3 nucleotides read TGCGCCAGCAGCTTGGACGAGGGTGGGGCCAACGTCCTGACTTTC.

This chain connects TRBV9 to TRBJ2-1, with TRBD2 matching over 14 bases. J gave up 8 bases and V 2 bases, and 3 bases lay outside the gene matches. From germline, CDR1 is SGDLS and CDR2 YYNGEE. This CDR3 has 15 amino acids. The CDR3 sequence: CASSVGTSGSDEQFF. The CDR3 nucleotides read TGTGCCAGCAGCGTGGGGACTAGCGGGAGCGATGAGCAGTTCTTC.

The V gene is TRBV28, the J gene TRBJ2-3; a possible D gene is TRBD1 (5 bases). The V end lost 5 bases, the J end lost 3 bases, and 21 bases lay between the germline ends. The CDR3 contains 17 residues. Per germline, CDR1 MDHEN and CDR2 SYDVKM. CDR3 DNA: TGTGCCAGCAGTAGCAGGCAGGACATCCTGCTTACAGATACGCAGTATTTT. It encodes CASSSRQDILLTDTQYF.

The chain joins TRBV6-1 to TRBJ1-2, with 9 bases matching TRBD1. The V gene end was trimmed by 4 bases and the J gene end by 7 bases; junction bases not matched to a gene: 7. Germline CDR1 MNHNS, CDR2 SASEGT. The CDR3 is 14 residues long. The CDR3 sequence is CASSAGDRVSGYTF. CDR3 bases: TGTGCCAGCAGTGCTGGGGACAGGGTCTCTGGCTACACCTTC.

The chain has TRBV15 and TRBJ2-1; TRBD2 is a possible D gene (6 bases). The germline gives CDR1 LNHNV, CDR2 YYDKDF (reference sequence). The CDR3 has 16 residues. V lost 1 base, J lost 4 bases, and 14 bases lay in between. The chain's CDR3 is CATSRGVEGFYNEQFF. The CDR3 DNA is TGTGCCACCAGCAGAGGGGTGGAGGGGTTTTACAATGAGCAGTTCTTC.

The chain couples TRBV11-1 to TRBJ1-5; tentatively, D is TRBD1 (5 bases). V dropped 3 bases and J dropped 4 bases, with 19 bases sitting between them. The CDR3 sequence is 17 residues long. Per germline, CDR1 SGHAT and CDR2 FQDESV (reference sequence). The CDR3 sequence: CASSFGFRAWGNQPQHF. CDR3 coding DNA: TGTGCCAGCAGCTTTGGATTTCGGGCGTGGGGGAATCAGCCCCAGCATTTT.

This chain links TRBV11-2 with TRBJ2-1; 7 nucleotides agree with TRBD2. The CDR3 has 13 residues. Germline V lookup: CDR1 SGHAT, CDR2 FQNNGV. Unmatched junction bases numbered 8, after V lost 4 bases and J lost 11 bases. As DNA, the CDR3 is TGTGCCAGCAGCTCGGGGGGTCCTCGGAAGCAGTTCTTC. This encodes CASSSGGPRKQFF.

The chain uses TRBV5-4 and TRBJ2-1; tentative D call: TRBD2 (6 bases). V was shortened by 4 bases and J by 4 bases, with 18 bases between the two germline ends. CDR1 SGHNT and CDR2 YYREEE come from the germline V gene (reference sequence). There are 16 residues in the CDR3. CDR3 sequence: CASSLGTSAGYNEQFF. As DNA, the CDR3 is TGTGCCAGCAGCCTCGGGACCTCGGCGGGGTACAATGAGCAGTTCTTC.

This sequence joins TRBV7-2 and TRBJ1-2; 8 bases align to TRBD1. CDR3 length equals 14 residues. Germline CDR1 SGHTA, CDR2 FQGNSA. Trimming cost V 0 bases and J 6 bases; bases outside gene matches: 3. The CDR3 sequence is CASSLATGGHGYTF. Written as DNA, the CDR3 is TGTGCCAGCAGCTTAGCTACAGGGGGGCATGGCTACACCTTC.

The chain carries TRBV5-1 and TRBJ2-5, with no clear D. The CDR3 has 11 amino acids. CDR1 is SGHRS, CDR2 YFSETQ, per germline. With 0 bases removed from V and 3 bases from J, the gap between germline ends came to 0 bases. CDR3 protein: CASSLEETQYF. The CDR3 coding sequence is TGCGCCAGCAGCTTGGAAGAGACCCAGTACTTC.

The rearrangement uses TRBV9 and TRBJ2-7, with 8 positions matching TRBD2. J was trimmed by 0 bases and V by 0 bases; bases with no gene match: 5. Per germline, CDR1 SGDLS and CDR2 YYNGEE. The CDR3 loop spans 16 amino acids. CDR3 amino acids: CASSVDGGRSSYEQYF. CDR3 in DNA: TGTGCCAGCAGCGTAGACGGCGGGAGGTCCTCCTACGAGCAGTACTTC.

The CDR3 region has the DNA TGTGCCAGCAGAGCCCTGGGGGATGAGCAGTTCTTC. This sequence encodes CASRALGDEQFF. The chain uses TRBV6-1 and TRBJ2-1; the D call may be TRBD1 or TRBD2 (5 bases each). CDR3 length equals 12 residues. Germline CDR1 and CDR2: MNHNS and SASEGT. V gave up 6 bases and J gave up 8 bases, with 11 bases separating them.

The V gene is TRBV5-6, the J gene TRBJ1-3; D is undetermined. Per germline, CDR1 SGHDT and CDR2 YYEEEE. Trimming left V 2 bases short and J 5 bases short, with 5 bases between. The CDR3 spans 12 residues. The CDR3 DNA reads as TGTGCCAGCAGCTTAGACAGAAACACCATATATTTT. It yields the protein CASSLDRNTIYF.

The chain joins TRBV28 to TRBJ2-7; D uncertain. V was trimmed by 2 bases and J by 2 bases, leaving 1 base between them. This CDR3 has 11 residues. The germline CDR1 and CDR2 sequences are MDHEN and SYDVKM. The CDR3 protein is CASSLTYEQYF. CDR3 coding DNA: TGTGCCAGCAGTTTAACCTACGAGCAGTACTTC. Full variable domain (missing parts from reference TRBV28 and TRBJ2-7): DVKVTQSSRYLVKRTGEKVFLECVQDMDHENMFWYRQDPGLGLRLIYFSYDVKMKEKGDIPEGYSVSREKKERFSLILESASTNQTSMYLCASSLTYEQYFGPGTRLTVT.

The chain has TRBV5-1 and TRBJ2-7, with 8 bases fitting TRBD2. V lost 3 bases, J lost 5 bases, and 10 bases stayed unmatched. Germline V gene sequence: CDR1 SGHRS, CDR2 YFSETQ. This CDR3 spans 15 amino acids. This chain's CDR3 is CASSSSSGRSDEQYF. DNA for the CDR3: TGCGCCAGCAGCTCCTCAAGCGGGAGAAGCGACGAGCAGTACTTC.

In nucleotides, the CDR3 is TGTGCCAGCAGCCAAGAATGGTCTGGCGGGAGATTATGGTACAATGAGCAGTTCTTC. As protein: CASSQEWSGGRLWYNEQFF. The rearrangement links TRBV14 to TRBJ2-1; TRBD2 agrees at 7 bases. Germline loops: CDR1 SGHDN, CDR2 FVKESK. The CDR3 runs to 19 residues. Losses at the gene ends were 0 bases for V and 4 bases for J; bases not matched to a gene: 15.

This rearrangement joins TRBV6-5 to TRBJ2-7, with D possibly TRBD2 on 5 matching bases. CDR3 length equals 13 residues. Germline CDR1 reads MNHEY; CDR2 reads SVGAGI. Trimming removed 6 bases from V and 2 bases from J, with 11 bases in between. The DNA for the CDR3 is TGTGCCAGCAGCCCCAGCGGAACCTACGAGCAGTACTTC. Translating it yields CASSPSGTYEQYF.

J is TRBJ2-5 and V is TRBV4-1; D remains unclear. V lost 2 bases to trimming and J lost 1 base, with 8 bases between them. CDR3 length equals 14 residues. Germline V CDR1 and CDR2: MGHRA, YSYEKL. This CDR3 reads CASSQYPGQETQYF. The CDR3 DNA follows: TGCGCCAGCAGCCAATACCCGGGCCAAGAGACCCAGTACTTC.

The chain employs TRBV28 and TRBJ2-2, with a weak D call TRBD1 (5 bases). The CDR3 has 17 residues. The V and J ends lost 5 bases and 0 bases respectively, with 16 bases between them. Germline-derived CDR1 and CDR2 are MDHEN and SYDVKM. CDR3 amino acids: CASSPPPTAPNTGELFF. The CDR3, as DNA: TGTGCCAGCAGTCCTCCCCCGACAGCTCCGAACACCGGGGAGCTGTTTTTT.

This chain connects TRBV2 to TRBJ2-5; 8 bases map to TRBD1. Trimming took 0 bases from V and 5 from J; bases not matched to a gene: 5. The CDR3 covers 15 residues. CDR1 is SNHLY, CDR2 FYNNEI, per germline. The CDR3 DNA reads as TGTGCCAGCAGTGAAGCCTCAGGGGGCTGGGAGACCCAGTACTTC. Translation: CASSEASGGWETQYF.

The chain is built from TRBV27 and TRBJ1-1, with D tentatively TRBD1 (5 bases). CDR1 is MNHEY, CDR2 SMNVEV, per germline (reference sequence). Trimming removed 2 bases at V and 4 bases at J, with 11 bases between. This CDR3 comprises 14 residues. CDR3: CASSLGGVGTEAFF. The DNA of the CDR3 is TGTGCCAGCAGTTTAGGGGGGGTAGGCACTGAAGCTTTCTTT.

V and J are TRBV11-2 and TRBJ2-1, with 10 bases aligning to TRBD2. Trimming removed 2 bases from V and 6 bases from J; junction bases left unmatched: 16. Germline values: CDR1 SGHAT, CDR2 FQNNGV. The CDR3 extends over 19 amino acids. This chain's CDR3 is CASSLNPSGRFWNFNEQFF. The CDR3 nucleotides read TGTGCCAGCAGCTTAAATCCTAGCGGGAGATTTTGGAATTTCAATGAGCAGTTCTTC.

This chain connects TRBV11-1 to TRBJ2-5; 8 nucleotides line up with TRBD1. Looked up from germline, CDR1 is SGHAT and CDR2 is FQDESV (reference sequence). Trimming took 4 bases from V and 11 from J; bases not matched to a gene: 6. There are 12 residues in the CDR3. The CDR3 DNA is TGTGCCAGCAGCTCATCCCGGGACAGGCAGTACTTC. Protein product: CASSSSRDRQYF. The whole variable domain, remainder taken from reference TRBV11-1 and TRBJ2-5, is EAEVAQSPRYKITEKSQAVAFWCDPISGHATLYWYRQILGQGPELLVQFQDESVVDDSQLPKDRFSAERLKGVDSTLKIQPAELGDSAMYLCASSSSRDRQYFGPGTRLLVL.

The V and J genes are TRBV11-2 and TRBJ1-5; perhaps TRBD1 as D (6 bases). Trimming took off 4 bases at V and 3 bases at J, with 13 bases between the two ends. This CDR3 spans 15 amino acids. CDR1 and CDR2 (germline): SGHAT, FQNNGV. The CDR3 region has the DNA TGTGCCAGCAGCTCGACAGGACCTCCCAATCAGCCCCAGCATTTT. It specifies CASSSTGPPNQPQHF.